A single sample is the source of the 20 T cell receptor beta chains below, sequenced in a study of early T cells in non-severe SARS-CoV-2 infection listed by TCRdb under 2021. The library was made by 5' RACE. The data were produced on a NextSeq 500. In-frame beta chains were kept once TCRdb had trimmed the public reads at Q25 with fastp and called clones with MiXCR. Rows merge per CDR3 protein into single entries with the most common DNA and genes. This sample gives some 70,000 distinct CDR3 sequences in total; 9.5% of them show up just once. In total, the top ten clones hold 5.9% of the sample. The sample comprised whole blood. The receptors derive from an adult who was a healthcare worker with PCR-confirmed SARS-CoV-2 infection or an uninfected control (not recorded which).

The chain has TRBV5-1 and TRBJ2-3, with D possibly matching TRBD1 (6 bases). CDR3 size: 18 residues. The V gene lost 3 bases and the J gene lost 1 base, with 21 bases spanning the gap. The germline V gene encodes CDR1 SGHRS and CDR2 YFSETQ. The CDR3 DNA sequence: TGCGCCAGCAGCTCGGCCATTCCCGGACAGTCAGGCACAGATACGCAGTATTTT. Translation: CASSSAIPGQSGTDTQYF.

This chain uses TRBV7-2 with TRBJ2-3, with 12 bases lining up with TRBD2. The CDR3 is 18 amino acids. V trimming: 5 bases; J trimming: 2 bases; junction bases outside the gene matches: 11. Germline V gene sequence: CDR1 SGHTA, CDR2 FQGNSA. CDR3 protein: CASSPLALAGGLTDTQYF. As DNA, the CDR3 is TGTGCCAGCAGCCCCTTGGCGCTAGCGGGGGGGCTCACAGATACGCAGTATTTT.

This clonotype was recorded a few times. The rearrangement uses TRBV20-1 and TRBJ1-1; no firm D call. This CDR3 has 14 residues. V lost 3 bases, J lost 0 bases, and 11 bases lay in between. Germline lookup yields CDR1 DFQATT and CDR2 SNEGSKA (reference sequence). In DNA form, the CDR3 reads TGCAGTGCTAGTAAGAGGTACCTGAACACTGAAGCTTTCTTT. It encodes CSASKRYLNTEAFF.

This clonotype was observed a few times. V and J are TRBV5-4 and TRBJ1-3, with D uncertain. V was trimmed by 0 bases and J by 0 bases, leaving 10 bases between them. CDR3 size: 16 residues. Germline CDR1 is SGHNT and CDR2 is YYREEE (reference sequence). The CDR3 bases are TGTGCCAGCAGCTTGGAGGACCGACACTCTGGAAACACCATATATTTT. Translation gives CASSLEDRHSGNTIYF.

The chain is built from TRBV20-1 and TRBJ2-2, with a possible D match to TRBD1 (7 bases). V was pared by 2 bases and J by 6 bases, with 13 bases between. Per the germline V gene, CDR1 is DFQATT and CDR2 is SNEGSKA (reference sequence). The CDR3 has 14 amino acids. The CDR3 sequence: CSARSQGEAGELFF. The DNA of the CDR3 is TGCAGTGCTAGATCGCAGGGGGAGGCCGGGGAGCTGTTTTTT.

This clonotype was observed many times. V is TRBV7-3 and J is TRBJ2-7; D may be TRBD2 (5 bases). The CDR3 covers 13 residues. Per the germline V gene, CDR1 is SGHTA and CDR2 is FQGTGA. V was pared by 5 bases and J by 5 bases, with 13 bases between. The CDR3 sequence: CASSPALGDEQYF. The CDR3 DNA reads TGTGCCAGCAGCCCCGCCCTCGGGGACGAGCAGTACTTC.

This clonotype has at least ten counts. V and J are TRBV7-6 and TRBJ1-1; D uncertain. V was pared by 5 bases and J by 10 bases, with 14 bases between. The CDR3 has 12 amino acids. The V gene's germline CDR1 is SGHVS and CDR2 FNYEAQ. DNA of the CDR3: TGTGCCAGCAGCCCCGGACTGGTTGGAGCTTTCTTT. Amino acids: CASSPGLVGAFF.

This clonotype has just a few counts. The chain is built from TRBV4-1 and TRBJ2-2; 8 positions agree with TRBD1. CDR1 and CDR2 from the germline V gene are MGHRA and YSYEKL. The CDR3 runs to 16 residues. Trimming took 3 bases from V and 3 from J; bases not matched to a gene: 6. The CDR3 loop reads CASSHNTGGHTGELFF. CDR3 DNA sequence: TGCGCCAGCAGCCATAATACAGGGGGTCACACCGGGGAGCTGTTTTTT.

This clonotype was counted only a few times. This chain uses TRBV9 with TRBJ1-3; D remains ambiguous. V lost 0 bases and J 0 bases, leaving 7 bases between the germline ends. The CDR3 spans 15 residues. Germline loops: CDR1 SGDLS, CDR2 YYNGEE. CDR3 sequence: CASSVGTSSGNTIYF. The CDR3 DNA is TGTGCCAGCAGCGTAGGCACCTCCTCTGGAAACACCATATATTTT.

This clonotype was observed many times. The chain links TRBV6-1 to TRBJ1-5, with TRBD1 identical over 11 bases. Germline V gene sequence: CDR1 MNHNS, CDR2 SASEGT. Trimming removed 4 bases from V and 7 bases from J; junction bases left unmatched: 3. The CDR3 covers 14 residues. CDR3: CASSGGQGVQPQHF. The CDR3, as DNA: TGTGCCAGCAGTGGGGGACAGGGGGTCCAGCCCCAGCATTTT.

This clonotype showed up just a few times. The chain carries TRBV5-1 and TRBJ2-2, with 8 bases lining up with TRBD2. This CDR3 comprises 15 residues. In germline, CDR1 is SGHRS, CDR2 YFSETQ. With V trimmed by 1 base and J by 4 bases, 3 bases remained unmatched. The CDR3 DNA reads TGCGCCAGCAGCTTGAGCGGGAGCAGCACCGGGGAGCTGTTTTTT. This encodes CASSLSGSSTGELFF.

In this sample, this clonotype turned up many times. This sequence joins TRBV7-3 and TRBJ2-1, with TRBD2 matching over 8 bases. Germline V gene sequence: CDR1 SGHTA, CDR2 FQGTGA. The CDR3 spans 15 residues. V gave up 5 bases and J gave up 4 bases; unmatched junction bases: 7. CDR3 sequence (DNA): TGTGCCAGCAGCCTCTCCCCTAGCGGGTACAATGAGCAGTTCTTC. This sequence encodes CASSLSPSGYNEQFF. Full variable domain (outside the CDR3, taken from reference TRBV7-3 and TRBJ2-1): GAGVSQTPSNKVTEKGKYVELRCDPISGHTALYWYRQSLGQGPEFLIYFQGTGAADDSGLPNDRFFAVRPEGSVSTLKIQRTERGDSAVYLCASSLSPSGYNEQFFGPGTRLTVL.

This clonotype was observed at least ten times. The CDR3 nucleotides read TGTGCCAGCAGTGGAAAAGAGACCCAGTACTTC. This codes for CASSGKETQYF. J is TRBJ2-5 and V is TRBV6-2 or TRBV6-3; the D is unclear. Germline lookup yields CDR1 MNHEY and CDR2 SVGEGT. V was trimmed by 5 bases and J by 3 bases, leaving 4 bases between them. The CDR3 has 11 residues.

This clonotype was detected many times. The V and J genes are TRBV7-2 and TRBJ2-1, with unresolved D. The CDR3 is 14 amino acids. Germline CDR1 SGHTA, CDR2 FQGNSA. V dropped 1 base and J dropped 15 bases, with 19 bases sitting between them. The CDR3 loop reads CASSLDILTSGRFF. DNA for the CDR3: TGTGCCAGCAGCTTAGATATTTTGACCTCGGGTCGGTTCTTC.

This clonotype was detected ten times or more. The chain combines TRBV6-2 or TRBV6-3 with TRBJ2-1, with 9 bases aligning to TRBD2. The CDR3 has 16 residues. J was trimmed by 4 bases and V by 2 bases; bases with no gene match: 6. The germline V gene has CDR1 MNHEY and CDR2 SVGEGT. CDR3 sequence reads: CASSYGGAGGYNEQFF. CDR3 nucleotide sequence: TGTGCCAGCAGTTACGGAGGAGCGGGAGGTTACAATGAGCAGTTCTTC.

The chain couples TRBV7-6 to TRBJ2-1; D is perhaps TRBD1 (6 bases). The CDR3 runs to 15 residues. Germline V gene data show CDR1 as SGHVS and CDR2 as FNYEAQ. V was clipped by 1 base and J by 6 bases, with 13 bases between them. The CDR3 DNA reads as TGTGCCAGCAGCTTAGGGGCCTCCAGGGGCAATGAGCAGTTCTTC. Its protein is CASSLGASRGNEQFF.

This clonotype showed up many times. This chain links TRBV29-1 with TRBJ2-3, with TRBD2 matching over 14 bases. Germline CDR1 and CDR2: SQVTM and ANQGSEA. This CDR3 spans 16 amino acids. V lost 1 base, J lost 2 bases, and 2 bases stayed unmatched. In nucleotides, the CDR3 is TGCAGCGTTGAAGGGACTAGCGGGAGGAACACAGATACGCAGTATTTT. Residues: CSVEGTSGRNTDTQYF.

This clonotype has at least ten counts. V and J are TRBV6-1 and TRBJ2-2; D is undetermined. The V and J ends lost 5 bases and 4 bases respectively, with 14 bases between them. The germline V gene encodes CDR1 MNHNS and CDR2 SASEGT. This CDR3 has 15 amino acids. The CDR3 DNA reads TGTGCCAGCAGTTTACCTAGTTCGGGCACCGGGGAGCTGTTTTTT. It specifies CASSLPSSGTGELFF.

This clonotype has ten or more counts. J is TRBJ1-5 and V is TRBV20-1, with D perhaps TRBD1 (6 bases). Germline lookup yields CDR1 DFQATT and CDR2 SNEGSKA (reference sequence). Trimming stripped 0 bases from V and 3 bases from J, with 15 bases between. This CDR3 spans 16 amino acids. CDR3 in DNA: TGCAGTGCTAGAGATCGGGGAGGACAGTTCAATCAGCCCCAGCATTTT. Amino acids: CSARDRGGQFNQPQHF.

The chain combines TRBV29-1 with TRBJ1-1; D may be TRBD1 (5 bases). CDR3 length: 15 amino acids. Trimming cost V 4 bases and J 6 bases, with 21 bases left between them. In germline, CDR1 is SQVTM, CDR2 ANQGSEA. The CDR3 reads CSVGRGRVKSAEAFF. The CDR3 DNA is TGCAGCGTTGGAAGGGGACGTGTCAAAAGCGCTGAAGCTTTCTTT.